These T cell receptor beta chains were read from a single sample in a study of blood T cells in healthy people across ages. TCRdb itself ran the 5' RACE reads through MiXCR, one entry per CDR3 protein. Altogether hundreds of thousands of distinct CDR3 sequences are present, approximately 26% being singletons, with the ten largest covering approximately 3.5%. This same sample was also part of a study on T cells of mothers and their children.

The sequenced sample was blood. The receptors were gathered from a boy under 10 years old in good health. CDR3s include the opening cysteine and the closing phenylalanine or tryptophan. D genes are given only for firm matches. Rows may omit the clone size; those that give it use once, few, many or a size class.

v_gene	d_gene	j_gene	abundance	CDR3nt	CDR3aa
TRBV9	.	TRBJ2-7	.	TGTGCCAGCAGCGTAGGCCCCTCCCAGAGCTACGAGCAGTACTTC	CASSVGPSQSYEQYF
TRBV9	.	TRBJ1-2	once	TGTGCCAGCAGCGTTCAGACAGGTCTCTATGGCTACACCTTC	CASSVQTGLYGYTF
TRBV6-5	TRBD2	TRBJ2-3	few	TGTGCCAGCAGTCCTAGCGGGGGAGATGGGGATACGCAGTATTTT	CASSPSGGDGDTQYF
TRBV5-1	.	TRBJ1-2	.	TGCGCCAGCAGCTTCACCCTCGGGACCGGTTCCGCTAACTATGGCTACACCTTC	CASSFTLGTGSANYGYTF
TRBV4-2	TRBD2	TRBJ2-4	.	TGTGCCAGCAGCCCGCGCCGAGAGTGTTCTAGCGGGAAGCTCGTGGCCAAAAACATTCAGTACTTC	CASSPRRECSSGKLVAKNIQYF
TRBV30	.	TRBJ1-2	few	TGTGCCTGGAGCCCCTCCCAAGACGGTTATGGCTACACCTTC	CAWSPSQDGYGYTF
TRBV5-1	.	TRBJ1-2	.	TGCGCCAGCAGCTTGGCCTCAGGGCGGGATGGCTACACCTTC	CASSLASGRDGYTF
TRBV7-9	.	TRBJ2-5	.	TGTGCCAGCAGCCCCACCGTCGAAGGCCGGGAGACCCAGTACTTC	CASSPTVEGRETQYF
TRBV5-1	.	TRBJ1-1	many	TGCGCCAGCAGCTTGGAGGTTATGGGCACTGAAGCTTTCTTT	CASSLEVMGTEAFF
TRBV12-3/TRBV12-4	TRBD1	TRBJ2-7	.	TGTGCCAGCAGTAAAAACAGGGGGCGCGGGTACTACGAGCAGTACTTC	CASSKNRGRGYYEQYF
TRBV20-1	.	TRBJ2-1	few	TGCAGTGCTAGAGATTCTTGGGGCGCGTACAATGAGCAGTTCTTC	CSARDSWGAYNEQFF
TRBV7-9	TRBD1	TRBJ1-5	few	TGTGCCAGCAGCTGGGGACAGGGGATCCCTTATAGCAATCAGCCCCAGCATTTT	CASSWGQGIPYSNQPQHF
TRBV6-6	TRBD1	TRBJ1-6	.	TGTGCCAGCAGTTCCCCGGGACAGGGTACATCACCCCTCCACTTT	CASSSPGQGTSPLHF
TRBV4-3	.	TRBJ2-6	few	TGCGCCAGCAGCCAATTCGGTGGGCTCGGGAACTCTGGGGCCAACGTCCTGACTTTC	CASSQFGGLGNSGANVLTF
TRBV13	TRBD1	TRBJ1-1	.	TGTGCCCGCAGTGCGACAGGGGGAGGAGCTTTCTTT	CARSATGGGAFF
TRBV4-2	.	TRBJ2-7	.	TGTGCCAGCAGCCAAGAGCGGGGTTCCTACGAGCAGTACTTC	CASSQERGSYEQYF
TRBV7-2	.	TRBJ2-3	.	TGCGCCAGCAGCCAGAGACTAGTTGTAGCTCCCCGACCAGATACGCAGTATTTT	CASSQRLVVAPRPDTQYF
TRBV7-2	.	TRBJ1-2	few	TGTGCCAGCAGCTTAGACAAGGGGAACTATGGCTACACCTTC	CASSLDKGNYGYTF
TRBV7-9	.	TRBJ2-6	.	TGTGCCAGCAGCTCGAGGGGGTATGGGGCCAACGTCCTGACTTTC	CASSSRGYGANVLTF
TRBV29-1	.	TRBJ1-2	once	TGCAGCGCAAGGACGGGGGGGAGCTATGGCTACACCTTC	CSARTGGSYGYTF
TRBV7-9	TRBD1	TRBJ1-2	few	TGTGCCAGCAGCTTAGCGGAGACAGGGATCACCTTC	CASSLAETGITF
TRBV6-5	.	TRBJ1-2	few	TGTGCCACCCGGAGACAGCTCTATGGCTACACCTTC	CATRRQLYGYTF
TRBV12-3/TRBV12-4	TRBD1	TRBJ2-5	few	TGTGCCAGCAGTTTAATCGGGACAGGACAAGAGACCCAGTACTTC	CASSLIGTGQETQYF
TRBV20-1	.	TRBJ2-5	.	TGCAGTGCTAGAGTGGTTGAGACCCAGTACTTC	CSARVVETQYF
TRBV4-2	TRBD2	TRBJ2-5	many	TGTGCCAGCAGCCAAGATCGCTCTAGCGGGGGGGTTGAGACCCAGTACTTC	CASSQDRSSGGVETQYF
TRBV29-1	TRBD1	TRBJ1-1	.	TGCAGCGCCAAGACAGGGCGCGGTGAAGCTTTCTTT	CSAKTGRGEAFF
TRBV2	TRBD2	TRBJ2-5	.	TGTGCCAGCAGTGAAGAAGGGACTAGCGGGTACCAAGAGACCCAGTACTTC	CASSEEGTSGYQETQYF
TRBV20-1	.	TRBJ2-5	few	TGCAGTGCCCAAAGGAGGATAAGAGGACAAGAGACCCAGTACTTC	CSAQRRIRGQETQYF
TRBV24-1	TRBD1	TRBJ2-3	.	TGTGCCACCAGTGCAGGGGGAGATACGCAGTATTTT	CATSAGGDTQYF
TRBV6-5	.	TRBJ2-7	few	TGTGCCAGCAGTTACTCGGGCGGTTCCTACGAGCAGTACTTC	CASSYSGGSYEQYF
TRBV3-1	.	TRBJ1-5	.	TGTGCCAGCAGTCAAAGGGCCGGGATCGAGCCCCAGCATTTT	CASSQRAGIEPQHF
TRBV24-1	TRBD1	TRBJ2-2	.	TGTGCCACCAGGGCGGGACAGGGGGACGCCGGGGAGCTGTTTTTT	CATRAGQGDAGELFF
TRBV24-1	TRBD1	TRBJ2-5	.	TGTGCCACCAGTGCCGGACAGGGGCGGGAAGAGACCCAGTACTTC	CATSAGQGREETQYF
TRBV14	TRBD2	TRBJ2-1	few	TGTGCCAGCAGCCCTATGGACAGCGGGGGTAAGAATGAGCAGTTCTTC	CASSPMDSGGKNEQFF
TRBV12-3/TRBV12-4	.	TRBJ2-3	.	TGTGCCAGCAGGGGAACTAGAGATCGTTTAGATGCGCAGTATTTT	CASRGTRDRLDAQYF
TRBV27	.	TRBJ1-5	.	TGTGCCAGCAGTGCCGATGGGGGGCGAGATCAGCCCCGGCATTTT	CASSADGGRDQPRHF
TRBV20-1	TRBD2	TRBJ2-1	.	TGCAGTGCTAGAGGTCCCAGCGGGGGCTACAATGAGCAGTTCTTC	CSARGPSGGYNEQFF
TRBV12-3/TRBV12-4	TRBD1	TRBJ2-5	.	TGTGCCAGCAGTCTGGAAGACAGGGTCTGGCGAGAGACCCAGTACTTC	CASSLEDRVWRETQYF
TRBV7-2	.	TRBJ2-1	many	TGTGCCAGCAGCCCGGCGGCCCAATATTACAATGAGCAGTTCTTC	CASSPAAQYYNEQFF
TRBV12-3/TRBV12-4	.	TRBJ2-6	.	TGTGCCAGCTGTTTCCGGGTGTCTGGGGCCAACGTCCTGACTTTC	CASCFRVSGANVLTF
TRBV5-1	TRBD2	TRBJ2-1	.	TGCGCCAACAGCTTGGATAGCGGGGTTTACAATGAGCAGTTCTTC	CANSLDSGVYNEQFF
TRBV7-9	TRBD1	TRBJ1-2	few	TGTGCCAGCAGTCAAGGACAGGGGGTTAACTATGGCTACACCTTC	CASSQGQGVNYGYTF